Sequencing of this TCR beta chain was carried out in a study of CD8 T cells in ankylosing spondylitis. Overall study results and limits: Disease-linked clones, CD8+, were relatively rare in peripheral blood. It was reported that disease-linked clones were significantly enriched in matched ankylosing spondylitis synovial fluid. It appeared that ankylosing spondylitis blood was characterized by a TCR beta motif of several highly homologous variants.

There are many counts of this clonotype. Its matching antigen is unknown. Trimming left V 1 base short and J 2 bases short, with 9 bases between. This CDR3 comprises 14 residues. Libraries of TCR beta came from quantitative 5'-RACE with molecular barcodes. TCRdb redid the calling of the 5' RACE reads with MiXCR, one entry per CDR3 protein. The sample shows some 140,000 distinct CDR3 sequences, 7.3% of them seen only once. The sample was blood, either unsorted or a sorted T cell fraction (not recorded which). The sequence was obtained from a female donor with ankylosing spondylitis or in good health (not recorded which). This sequence joins TRBV12-3 or TRBV12-4 and TRBJ2-7; possibly TRBD2 for D (6 bases). The CDR3 is CASSLVGGPYEQYF. The CDR3 DNA sequence: TGTGCCAGCAGTTTAGTCGGGGGACCCTACGAGCAGTACTTC.